This T cell receptor beta chain emerged from a study of immune cell composition in non-small cell lung cancer. In the study overall: Lung adenocarcinoma or squamous carcinoma made up most tumours. Findings of the study overall: Tumour-associated clones >0.5% occurred in approximately 32% of adenocarcinomas, roughly four fifths of squamous. Adenocarcinomas with higher top tumour-associated clone frequency had more reactive TILs.

Normal lung sampling was at least 3 cm from the tumour, as distant as possible. DNA was extracted from unsorted cell suspensions stored frozen. This clone was detected once. Its antigen remains unknown. Some clones are missing from TCRdb's copy, which holds only in-frame ones; the method was immunoSEQ multiplex PCR. This repertoire shows 7,500 to 10,000 clones, roughly 80% found once; its top ten account for around 13%. The V and J ends lost 4 bases and 2 bases respectively, with 10 bases between them. This CDR3 region has 14 residues. Germline V gene sequence: CDR1 SGHRS, CDR2 YFSETQ. Sequenced material: non-adjacent lung tissue. The receptor comes from a human donor with non-small cell lung cancer. The gene calls are TRBV5-1 and TRBJ2-1; D remains ambiguous. CDR3 residues: CASSPSGTYNEQFF. For the CDR3, the DNA is TGCGCCAGCAGCCCGTCTGGGACCTACAATGAGCAGTTCTTC.